This TCR beta chain was recorded in a study of T cells expressing NK-cell markers (dated by TCRdb to about 2020). Background for the entire study: In sorted CD3+CD56+NKG2C+, CD3+CD56+NKG2C- and CD3+CD56-NKG2C+ T-cell subsets from about 8 donors, TCR beta-chain repertoires were profiled. Among the eight sequenced donors, only one was HCMV-seronegative, while the other seven were HCMV-seropositive. The study sequenced eight donors, all healthy volunteers chosen at random: three men and five women. The libraries were sequenced on Illumina HiSeq 2000/2500, MiSeq or NextSeq, producing 2 x 150 bp reads. Results and caveats for the whole study, not just this receptor: Those dominant clonotypes were again the most abundant among CD3+CD56-NKG2C+ cells in a few donors, at roughly 25-65%. In more than five donors, the dominant CD3+CD56+NKG2C+ clonotypes were found to rank among the top 10 CD8+ clonotypes and to make up roughly 1.0-7.0% of CD8+ T cells. Whether the expanded NKG2C-expressing T cell clones were specific for HCMV antigens was left unclear.

TCRdb lists the instrument as Illumina HiSeq 2000. TCR beta cDNA libraries were prepared using 5'RACE template switching, which introduced a universal primer site and unique molecular identifiers. cDNA synthesis was primed from the TCR beta constant segment, followed by two successive PCR amplification steps. Under the source paper's analysis protocol: MIGEC was used to demultiplex reads and group the reads by UMI, and MiTCR was used to assemble and quantify clonotypes. To exclude erroneous sequences, only TCR cDNA sequences supported by at least two reads were retained. The tcR package was used for downstream repertoire analysis, and clonotypes were matched across fractions by CDR3 nucleotide sequence plus V segment. VDJmatch was used to annotate antigen specificity against VDJdb, with one amino acid substitution allowed in CDR3. TCRdb reanalyzed the reads, keeping one entry per CDR3 protein sequence and omitting DNA. The V and J calls come from TCRdb's annotation, not from the publication. The sample's own table lists roughly 390,000 distinct CDR3 sequences. The leading ten clones occupy roughly 5.5% of the sample.

From cysteine to phenylalanine, the CDR3 is 15 amino acids long. No coding sequence is recorded. CDR1 and CDR2 (SGHRS, YFSETQ) derive from the germline V gene. A word on this clonotype: This receptor's antigen is unknown.

To determine HCMV serostatus, a commercial ELISA kit was used to detect HCMV-specific IgG in serum. Ficoll density gradient centrifugation was used to isolate peripheral blood mononuclear cells from blood. This sequence was found in a man aged 18-69 years in good health. The chain was built from TRBV5-1 and TRBJ1-1; TCRdb calls TRBD1, which cannot be checked without DNA. Material for sequencing was blood T cells: a sorted CD56 or NKG2C T cell subset, CD4+ or CD8+ T cells, or bulk PBMC T cells (not recorded which). The CDR3 region has the sequence CASSSRQASNTEAFF.